This is a list of T cell receptor beta chains from one sample in a study of T-cell reconstitution after alpha-beta-depleted transplantation in children. Using its own MiXCR run on the PCR reads, TCRdb lists one record per CDR3 protein. This table holds about 290,000 distinct CDR3 sequences, 6.5% to 9% found once. Sequencing used peripheral blood, obtained 360 days after TCRalphabeta/CD19-depleted stem cell transplant. The receptors here all came from a female patient between 2 and 15 years old who had a stem cell transplant for Fanconi anemia, so the T cells may come from the graft donor. The CDR3 runs from the conserved cysteine through the conserved F or W. The D gene is left open where the match is weak. Only some rows state a clone size, as once, few, many or a class for expanded clones.

clone size: many; D gene: -; V gene: TRBV4-3; J gene: TRBJ1-1; CDR3 DNA: TGCGCCAGCAGCCAAGATCACCAGACGAACACTGAAGCTTTCTTT; CDR3 protein: CASSQDHQTNTEAFF
clone size: few; D gene: -; V gene: TRBV5-5; J gene: TRBJ2-5; CDR3 DNA: TGTGCCAGCAGCTTGAGAGCCGCCGCAGAGACCCAGTACTTC; CDR3 protein: CASSLRAAAETQYF
clone size: many; D gene: -; V gene: TRBV11-2; J gene: TRBJ2-5; CDR3 DNA: TGTGCCAGCAGCTTAGGACAGAGAACCCAAGAGACCCAGTACTTC; CDR3 protein: CASSLGQRTQETQYF
clone size: -; D gene: -; V gene: TRBV9; J gene: TRBJ2-5; CDR3 DNA: TGTGCCAGCAGCGTAGCCCAAAGAGGGGAGACCCAGTACTTC; CDR3 protein: CASSVAQRGETQYF
clone size: -; D gene: -; V gene: TRBV9; J gene: TRBJ2-1; CDR3 DNA: TGTGCCAGCAGCGTAGGAGGGGGGGTTAGCTCCTACAATGAGCAGTTCTTC; CDR3 protein: CASSVGGGVSSYNEQFF
clone size: many; D gene: -; V gene: TRBV10-3; J gene: TRBJ1-1; CDR3 DNA: TGTGCCATCAGGGGGGATTTGAACACTGAAGCTTTCTTT; CDR3 protein: CAIRGDLNTEAFF
clone size: -; D gene: TRBD2; V gene: TRBV10-3; J gene: TRBJ2-5; CDR3 DNA: TGTGCCATCAGTGAGTCCAGTAAGACTAGCGGGGGGGCCGAAGAGACCCAGTACTTC; CDR3 protein: CAISESSKTSGGAEETQYF
clone size: many; D gene: -; V gene: TRBV28; J gene: TRBJ2-7; CDR3 DNA: TGTGCCAGCAGTTTTAATGTCAGGAACTACGAGCAGTACTTC; CDR3 protein: CASSFNVRNYEQYF
clone size: -; D gene: TRBD2; V gene: TRBV12-3/TRBV12-4; J gene: TRBJ2-1; CDR3 DNA: TGTGCCTTCAGTTTATCATCGGGACTAGCGGGGAACTACAATGAGCAGTTCTTC; CDR3 protein: CAFSLSSGLAGNYNEQFF
clone size: few; D gene: -; V gene: TRBV6-6; J gene: TRBJ1-4; CDR3 DNA: TGTGCCAGCAGTCCCGTCGGGGAACTGTTTTTT; CDR3 protein: CASSPVGELFF
clone size: -; D gene: TRBD1; V gene: TRBV4-2; J gene: TRBJ2-2; CDR3 DNA: TGTGCCAGCAGCCAAGATATAGGGACAGGGCGCACCGGGGAGCTGTTTTTT; CDR3 protein: CASSQDIGTGRTGELFF
clone size: few; D gene: -; V gene: TRBV30; J gene: TRBJ1-3; CDR3 DNA: TGTGCCTGGGGGGGACACGCTGGAAACACCATATATTTT; CDR3 protein: CAWGGHAGNTIYF
clone size: few; D gene: -; V gene: TRBV13; J gene: TRBJ2-7; CDR3 DNA: TGTGCCAGCAGCTTAGCCGGGACGGGCCGCTACGAGCAGTACTTC; CDR3 protein: CASSLAGTGRYEQYF
clone size: few; D gene: TRBD1; V gene: TRBV15; J gene: TRBJ2-4; CDR3 DNA: TGTGCCACCAGGGAGAGGGGGCAGTACATTCAGTACTTC; CDR3 protein: CATRERGQYIQYF
clone size: many; D gene: TRBD1; V gene: TRBV28; J gene: TRBJ2-5; CDR3 DNA: TGTGCCAGCAGTTTGCAGGGACAGGGGGCTTACTTGGAGACCCAGTACTTC; CDR3 protein: CASSLQGQGAYLETQYF
clone size: -; D gene: -; V gene: TRBV6-6; J gene: TRBJ2-3; CDR3 DNA: TGTGCCAGCAGTAGGAGGGGGCCGGAGACGCAGTATTTT; CDR3 protein: CASSRRGPETQYF
clone size: many; D gene: TRBD2; V gene: TRBV10-3; J gene: TRBJ2-7; CDR3 DNA: TGTGCCATCAGGGGACCTAGCGGGGCCTCCTACGAGCAGTACTTC; CDR3 protein: CAIRGPSGASYEQYF
clone size: many; D gene: -; V gene: TRBV20-1; J gene: TRBJ1-5; CDR3 DNA: TGCAGTGCTAGAGGCGGGGGGAGCAATCAGCCCCAGCATTTT; CDR3 protein: CSARGGGSNQPQHF
clone size: many; D gene: -; V gene: TRBV20-1; J gene: TRBJ2-1; CDR3 DNA: TGCAGTGCTAGGCAGTCGGCCTACAATGAGCAGTTCTTC; CDR3 protein: CSARQSAYNEQFF
clone size: many; D gene: -; V gene: TRBV7-8; J gene: TRBJ1-1; CDR3 DNA: TGTGCCAGCAGCGGGCGGAGGAACACTGAAGCTTTCTTT; CDR3 protein: CASSGRRNTEAFF
clone size: many; D gene: -; V gene: TRBV20-1; J gene: TRBJ1-1; CDR3 DNA: TGCAGTGCTAGCCCCAATCTCGGCACTGAAGCTTTCTTT; CDR3 protein: CSASPNLGTEAFF
clone size: many; D gene: TRBD1; V gene: TRBV5-6; J gene: TRBJ2-7; CDR3 DNA: TGTGCCAGCAGCCCCGACAGGGGCTGGGGATACGAGCAGTACTTC; CDR3 protein: CASSPDRGWGYEQYF
clone size: few; D gene: TRBD2; V gene: TRBV5-1; J gene: TRBJ2-3; CDR3 DNA: TGCGCCAGCAGCCTAGCGCGGCTAGCGGGTACAGATACGCAGTATTTT; CDR3 protein: CASSLARLAGTDTQYF
clone size: few; D gene: TRBD2; V gene: TRBV7-3; J gene: TRBJ2-1; CDR3 DNA: TGTGCCAGCAGCTTAATAGCGGGGGGCGATTTGGGTGAGCAGTTCTTC; CDR3 protein: CASSLIAGGDLGEQFF
clone size: many; D gene: -; V gene: TRBV6-4; J gene: TRBJ2-5; CDR3 DNA: TGTGCCAGCAGAGAGACCCAGTACTTC; CDR3 protein: CASRETQYF
clone size: many; D gene: -; V gene: TRBV2; J gene: TRBJ2-2; CDR3 DNA: TGTGCCAGCATCTCAGGGGCAGCGCGCACCGGGGAGCTGTTTTTT; CDR3 protein: CASISGAARTGELFF
clone size: many; D gene: -; V gene: TRBV7-3; J gene: TRBJ1-2; CDR3 DNA: TGTGCCAGCAGCTTATCCGCAGGAGGACATGGCTACACCTTC; CDR3 protein: CASSLSAGGHGYTF
clone size: many; D gene: -; V gene: TRBV6-4; J gene: TRBJ2-1; CDR3 DNA: TGTGCCAGCAGCAGAGAAGGACAGAGCCCCTACAATGAGCAGTTCTTC; CDR3 protein: CASSREGQSPYNEQFF
clone size: many; D gene: -; V gene: TRBV12-3/TRBV12-4; J gene: TRBJ2-5; CDR3 DNA: TGTGCCAGCAGTCTAACCACCCAGGAGACCCAGTACTTC; CDR3 protein: CASSLTTQETQYF
clone size: few; D gene: TRBD1; V gene: TRBV5-1; J gene: TRBJ1-2; CDR3 DNA: TGCGCCAGCAGCTTGGACCTAAGGGACAGGTGGGGCACCTTC; CDR3 protein: CASSLDLRDRWGTF
clone size: few; D gene: TRBD1; V gene: TRBV9; J gene: TRBJ2-7; CDR3 DNA: TGTGCCAGCAGTCAGGGGGCCGGCCACTACGAGCAGTACTTC; CDR3 protein: CASSQGAGHYEQYF
clone size: few; D gene: -; V gene: TRBV28; J gene: TRBJ1-2; CDR3 DNA: TGTGCCACCCAATTTACGGGGAACTATGGCTACACCTTC; CDR3 protein: CATQFTGNYGYTF
clone size: many; D gene: -; V gene: TRBV28; J gene: TRBJ1-1; CDR3 DNA: TGTGCCAGCAGTTCGACAGTTTGGGGTACGGAAGCTTTCTTT; CDR3 protein: CASSSTVWGTEAFF
clone size: few; D gene: TRBD1; V gene: TRBV6-1; J gene: TRBJ1-1; CDR3 DNA: TGTGCCAGCAGAAGTCTAGCAGGGGGAGGTACTGAAGCTTTCTTT; CDR3 protein: CASRSLAGGGTEAFF
clone size: many; D gene: -; V gene: TRBV6-1; J gene: TRBJ1-4; CDR3 DNA: TGTGCCAGCAGTGAAGTAAGGGAAAAACTGTTTTTT; CDR3 protein: CASSEVREKLFF
clone size: -; D gene: -; V gene: TRBV7-9; J gene: TRBJ1-1; CDR3 DNA: TGTGCCAGCAGCTACGGGGTGAGAGCTGAAGCTTTCTTT; CDR3 protein: CASSYGVRAEAFF
clone size: many; D gene: -; V gene: TRBV28; J gene: TRBJ2-1; CDR3 DNA: TGTGCCACCTCAGACAGGAGCTCCTACAATGAGCAGTTCTTC; CDR3 protein: CATSDRSSYNEQFF
clone size: few; D gene: -; V gene: TRBV4-2; J gene: TRBJ2-1; CDR3 DNA: TGTGCCAGCAGCCAAGATTGGGCTAGCTCTAACAATGAGCAGTTCTTC; CDR3 protein: CASSQDWASSNNEQFF
clone size: many; D gene: -; V gene: TRBV20-1; J gene: TRBJ1-3; CDR3 DNA: TGCAGTGCTCGGACAAAGAACACCATATATTTT; CDR3 protein: CSARTKNTIYF
clone size: many; D gene: -; V gene: TRBV4-2; J gene: TRBJ1-4; CDR3 DNA: TGTGCCAGCAGCCCAAGCTTAGCATCGGGGACCCGTAATGAAAAACTGTTTTTT; CDR3 protein: CASSPSLASGTRNEKLFF
clone size: many; D gene: TRBD1; V gene: TRBV12-3/TRBV12-4; J gene: TRBJ1-2; CDR3 DNA: TGTGCCAGCAGGTCTGCTGCACAGGGGATTTATGGCTACACCTTC; CDR3 protein: CASRSAAQGIYGYTF
clone size: -; D gene: TRBD1; V gene: TRBV7-9; J gene: TRBJ1-6; CDR3 DNA: TGTGCCAGCAGCTTAGAAGGGGGCTCCAATTCACCCCTCCACTTT; CDR3 protein: CASSLEGGSNSPLHF
clone size: many; D gene: -; V gene: TRBV6-1; J gene: TRBJ2-1; CDR3 DNA: TGTGCCAGCAGTGGACAGTCTTACAATGAGCAGTTCTTC; CDR3 protein: CASSGQSYNEQFF
clone size: many; D gene: -; V gene: TRBV29-1; J gene: TRBJ2-6; CDR3 DNA: TGCAGCGTTGAGGTACAACCTGGGGCCAACGTCCTGACTTTC; CDR3 protein: CSVEVQPGANVLTF
clone size: -; D gene: -; V gene: TRBV7-8; J gene: TRBJ1-1; CDR3 DNA: TGTGCCAGCAGCTTAGGACTCCTTAGAGGGGGGAAGGGCACTGAAGCTTTCTTT; CDR3 protein: CASSLGLLRGGKGTEAFF
clone size: -; D gene: -; V gene: TRBV5-1; J gene: TRBJ1-3; CDR3 DNA: TGCGCCAGCAGCCCTTTGGAGCGGGGGGCAGTTGGAAACACCATATATTTT; CDR3 protein: CASSPLERGAVGNTIYF
clone size: many; D gene: -; V gene: TRBV12-3/TRBV12-4; J gene: TRBJ2-2; CDR3 DNA: TGTGCCAGCAGTGGGGGTGGGGGATTGAACACCGGGGAGCTGTTTTTT; CDR3 protein: CASSGGGGLNTGELFF
clone size: many; D gene: -; V gene: TRBV10-3; J gene: TRBJ1-1; CDR3 DNA: TGTGCCATCAGTGAGACAGGGCGGATGAACACTGAAGCTTTCTTT; CDR3 protein: CAISETGRMNTEAFF
clone size: many; D gene: -; V gene: TRBV12-3/TRBV12-4; J gene: TRBJ1-2; CDR3 DNA: TGTGCCAGCAGTTTAACCCCACAAAAAGCGGCTATCTACACCTTC; CDR3 protein: CASSLTPQKAAIYTF
clone size: many; D gene: -; V gene: TRBV4-3; J gene: TRBJ2-3; CDR3 DNA: TGCGCCAGCAGCCAAGACACAGGTCCGTCCCCAGATACGCAGTATTTT; CDR3 protein: CASSQDTGPSPDTQYF
clone size: few; D gene: -; V gene: TRBV18; J gene: TRBJ2-1; CDR3 DNA: TGTGCCAGCTCACCACAAGGGGCGATCAATGAGCAGTTCTTC; CDR3 protein: CASSPQGAINEQFF
clone size: many; D gene: -; V gene: TRBV12-3/TRBV12-4; J gene: TRBJ2-7; CDR3 DNA: TGTGCCAGCAGTTTAGGGTCCGGCAACGAGCAGTACTTC; CDR3 protein: CASSLGSGNEQYF
clone size: -; D gene: TRBD1; V gene: TRBV7-2; J gene: TRBJ2-5; CDR3 DNA: TGTGCCAGCAGCGTGGGACAGTACGTAGAGACCCAGTACTTC; CDR3 protein: CASSVGQYVETQYF